The present T cell receptor (beta chain) was sequenced within a study of technical replicates of blood from several donors. Assay: immunoSEQ multiplex PCR; the TCRdb copy retains only in-frame clones and omits some. The table lists roughly 60,000 clones, 75% to 95% of them singletons. Material: PBMCs. The origin of this receptor is a human donor in good health. Some clones in this sample may be carry-over from other donors' samples.

Here the CDR3 DNA reads TGTGCCAGCAGGGGAGAAACCGGGGAGCTGTTTTTT. This encodes CASRGETGELFF. The chain links TRBV2 to TRBJ2-2; possibly TRBD2 for D (5 bases). From germline, CDR1 is SNHLY and CDR2 FYNNEI. The germline V and J ends were trimmed by 6 bases and 5 bases, with 7 bases remaining between them. CDR3 length: 12 amino acids. Full variable domain (outside the CDR3, taken from reference TRBV2 and TRBJ2-2): EPEVTQTPSHQVTQMGQEVILRCVPISNHLYFYWYRQILGQKVEFLVSFYNNEISEKSEIFDDQFSVERPDGSNFTLKIRSTKLEDSAMYFCASRGETGELFFGEGSRLTVL.